This record concerns one TCR beta chain sequence. Its antigen is unidentified. At one boundary the junction diverges from the germline segment, which might be a read error. Constant-region reverse primers amplified full-length variable regions, followed by semi-nested Nested Universal Primer A PCR. One entry per CDR3 protein, called by TCRdb with MiXCR from the 5' RACE reads. The table lists more than 8,500 distinct CDR3 sequences, approximately 24% of them singletons. Study conclusions and caveats: Tumor memory CD4+ T cell TCR gene usage clustered with blood and lymph node memory CD4+ cells and lymph node naive CD4+ cells. Tumor-infiltrating Treg TCR alpha and beta sequences overlapped most with tumor naive CD4+ T cells, then blood naive.

Germline CDR1 is SGHRS and CDR2 is YFSETQ. CDR3 length equals 15 residues. The sorted Tregs were CD4+CD25+CD127-/low cells. What was sequenced was Tregs sorted from blood. The sequence came from a female donor with breast cancer. J is TRBJ2-6 and V is TRBV5-1; 7 bases agree with TRBD1. The CDR3 DNA sequence: TGCGCCAGCGGCCCCGACAGGGTTGGGGCCAACGTCCCGACTTTC. It yields the protein CASGPDRVGANVPTF.